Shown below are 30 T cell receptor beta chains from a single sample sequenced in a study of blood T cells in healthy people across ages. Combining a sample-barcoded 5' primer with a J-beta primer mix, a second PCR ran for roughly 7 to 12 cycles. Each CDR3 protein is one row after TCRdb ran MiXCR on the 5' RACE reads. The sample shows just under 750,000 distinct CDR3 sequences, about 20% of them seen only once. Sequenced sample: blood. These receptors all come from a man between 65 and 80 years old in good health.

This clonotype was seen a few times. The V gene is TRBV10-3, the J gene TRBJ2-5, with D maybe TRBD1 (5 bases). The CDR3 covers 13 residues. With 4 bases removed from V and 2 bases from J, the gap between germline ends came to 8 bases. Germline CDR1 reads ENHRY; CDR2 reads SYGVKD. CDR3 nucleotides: TGTGCCATCAGTGGACAGACACAAGAGACCCAGTACTTC. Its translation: CAISGQTQETQYF.

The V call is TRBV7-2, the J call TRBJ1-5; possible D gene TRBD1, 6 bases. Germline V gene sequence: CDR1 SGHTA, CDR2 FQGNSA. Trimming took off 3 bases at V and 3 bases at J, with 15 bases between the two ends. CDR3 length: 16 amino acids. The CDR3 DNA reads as TGTGCCAGCAGCTTCTCTGCAGGGGCAAACAATCAGCCCCAGCATTTT. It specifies CASSFSAGANNQPQHF.

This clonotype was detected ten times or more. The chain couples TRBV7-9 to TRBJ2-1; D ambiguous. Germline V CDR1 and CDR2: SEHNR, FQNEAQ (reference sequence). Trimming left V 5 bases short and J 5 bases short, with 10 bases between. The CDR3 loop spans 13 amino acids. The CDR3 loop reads CASSTRRDNEQFF. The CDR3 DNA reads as TGTGCCAGCAGCACCAGACGTGACAATGAGCAGTTCTTC.

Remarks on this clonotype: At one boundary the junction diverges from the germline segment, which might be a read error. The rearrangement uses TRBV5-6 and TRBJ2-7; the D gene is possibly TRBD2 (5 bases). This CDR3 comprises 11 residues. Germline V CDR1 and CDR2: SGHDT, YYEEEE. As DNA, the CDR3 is TGTGCCAGCAGTTACACTAGAGAGCAGCTCTTC. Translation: CASSYTREQLF. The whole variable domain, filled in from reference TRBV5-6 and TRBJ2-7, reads DAGVTQSPTHLIKTRGQQVTLRCSPKSGHDTVSWYQQALGQGPQFIFQYYEEEERQRGNFPDRFSGHQFPNYSSELNVNALLLGDSALYLCASSYTREQLFGPGTRLTVT.

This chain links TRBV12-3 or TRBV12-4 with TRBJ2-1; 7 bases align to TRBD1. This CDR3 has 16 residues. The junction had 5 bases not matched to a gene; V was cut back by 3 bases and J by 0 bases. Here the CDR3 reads CASSFTGQTSYNEQFF. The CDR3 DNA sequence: TGTGCCAGCAGTTTTACGGGACAGACCTCCTACAATGAGCAGTTCTTC.

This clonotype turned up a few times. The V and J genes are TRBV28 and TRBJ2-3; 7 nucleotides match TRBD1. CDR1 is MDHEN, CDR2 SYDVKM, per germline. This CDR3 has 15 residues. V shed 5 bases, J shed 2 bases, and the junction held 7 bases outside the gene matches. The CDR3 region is CASSTGAWDTDTQYF. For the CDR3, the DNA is TGTGCCAGCAGTACAGGGGCGTGGGACACAGATACGCAGTATTTT.

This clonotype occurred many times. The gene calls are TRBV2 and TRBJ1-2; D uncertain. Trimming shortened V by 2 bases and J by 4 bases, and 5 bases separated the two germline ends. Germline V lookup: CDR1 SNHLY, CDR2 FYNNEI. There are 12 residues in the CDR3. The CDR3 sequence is CASSERTYGYTF. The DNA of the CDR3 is TGTGCCAGCAGTGAAAGAACCTATGGCTACACCTTC.

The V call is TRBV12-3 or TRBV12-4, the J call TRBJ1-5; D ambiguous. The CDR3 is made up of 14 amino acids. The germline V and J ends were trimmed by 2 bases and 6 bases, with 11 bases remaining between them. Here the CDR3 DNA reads TGTGCCAGCAGTTTAAGGCCCGGCACTCAGCCCCAGCATTTT. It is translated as CASSLRPGTQPQHF.

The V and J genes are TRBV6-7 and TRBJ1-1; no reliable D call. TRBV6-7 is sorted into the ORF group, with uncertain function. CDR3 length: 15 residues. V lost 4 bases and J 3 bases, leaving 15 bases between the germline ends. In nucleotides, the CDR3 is TGTGCCAGCAGTTCCCGCATTCAGGAGGACACTGAAGCTTTCTTT. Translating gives CASSSRIQEDTEAFF.

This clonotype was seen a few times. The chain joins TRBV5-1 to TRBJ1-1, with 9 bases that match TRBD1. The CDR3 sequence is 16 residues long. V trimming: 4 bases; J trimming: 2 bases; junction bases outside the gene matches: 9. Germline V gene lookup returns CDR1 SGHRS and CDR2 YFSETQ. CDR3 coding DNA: TGCGCCAGCAGCCCCGGACAGGGGCCCTTTAACACTGAAGCTTTCTTT. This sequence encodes CASSPGQGPFNTEAFF.

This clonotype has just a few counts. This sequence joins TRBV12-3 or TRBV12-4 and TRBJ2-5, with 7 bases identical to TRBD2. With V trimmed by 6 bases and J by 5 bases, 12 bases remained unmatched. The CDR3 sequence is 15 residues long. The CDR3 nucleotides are TGTGCCAGCAGCCGAAGCGGGAATTCCCTGGAGACCCAGTACTTC. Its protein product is CASSRSGNSLETQYF.

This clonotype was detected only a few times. The CDR3 sequence is CAISEMLAGTEQYV. DNA of the CDR3: TGTGCCATCAGTGAGATGCTAGCGGGAACCGAGCAGTACGTC. V and J are TRBV10-3 and TRBJ2-5; TRBD2 aligns across 9 bases. The J call may not be correct, given that the DNA end is closer to TRBJ2-7. The V gene's germline CDR1 is ENHRY and CDR2 SYGVKD. The CDR3 loop spans 14 amino acids.

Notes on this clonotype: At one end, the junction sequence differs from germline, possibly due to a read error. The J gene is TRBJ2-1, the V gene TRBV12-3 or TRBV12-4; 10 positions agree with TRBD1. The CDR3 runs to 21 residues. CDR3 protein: CASSLAFRDRGSGDSYNEQLF. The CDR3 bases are TGTGCCAGCAGTTTGGCCTTCCGGGACAGGGGCTCGGGGGACTCCTACAATGAGCAGCTCTTC.

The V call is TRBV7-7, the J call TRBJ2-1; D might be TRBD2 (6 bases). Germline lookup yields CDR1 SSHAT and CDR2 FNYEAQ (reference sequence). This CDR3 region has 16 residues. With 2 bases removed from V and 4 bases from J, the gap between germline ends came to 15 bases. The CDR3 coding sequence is TGTGCCAGCAGCTTAAACTTTCCGGGAGCTTACAATGAGCAGTTCTTC. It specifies CASSLNFPGAYNEQFF.

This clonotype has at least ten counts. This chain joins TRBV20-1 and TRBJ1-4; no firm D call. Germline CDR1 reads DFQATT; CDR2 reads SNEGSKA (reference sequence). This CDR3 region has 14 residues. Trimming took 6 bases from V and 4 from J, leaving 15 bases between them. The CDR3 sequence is CSAPLPGINEKLFF. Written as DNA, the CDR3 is TGCAGTGCCCCCCTTCCGGGTATTAATGAAAAACTGTTTTTT.

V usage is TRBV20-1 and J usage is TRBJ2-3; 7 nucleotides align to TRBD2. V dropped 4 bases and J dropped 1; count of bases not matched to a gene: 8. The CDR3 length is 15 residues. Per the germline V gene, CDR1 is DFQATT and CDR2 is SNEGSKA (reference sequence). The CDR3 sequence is CSANGGGYGTDTQYF. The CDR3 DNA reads TGCAGTGCTAATGGCGGGGGTTACGGCACAGATACGCAGTATTTT.

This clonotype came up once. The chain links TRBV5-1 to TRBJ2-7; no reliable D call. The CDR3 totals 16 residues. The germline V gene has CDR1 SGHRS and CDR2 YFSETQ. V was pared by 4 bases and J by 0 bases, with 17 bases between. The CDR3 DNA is TGCGCCAGCAGCGCGGATGTCTTCCCGAGCTCCTACGAGCAGTACTTC. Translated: CASSADVFPSSYEQYF.

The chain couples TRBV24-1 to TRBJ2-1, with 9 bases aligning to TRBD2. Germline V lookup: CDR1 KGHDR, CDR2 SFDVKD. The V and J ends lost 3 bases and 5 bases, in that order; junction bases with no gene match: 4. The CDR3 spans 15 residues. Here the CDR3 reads CATSDAGTSNNEQFF. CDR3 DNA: TGTGCCACCAGTGATGCCGGGACTAGCAACAATGAGCAGTTCTTC.

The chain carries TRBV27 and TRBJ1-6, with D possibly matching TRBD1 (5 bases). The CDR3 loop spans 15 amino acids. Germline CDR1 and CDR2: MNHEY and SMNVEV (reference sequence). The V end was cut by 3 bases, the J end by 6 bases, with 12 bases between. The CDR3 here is CASSFLSGTNSPLHF. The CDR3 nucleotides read TGTGCCAGCAGTTTTCTATCTGGGACTAATTCACCCCTCCACTTT.

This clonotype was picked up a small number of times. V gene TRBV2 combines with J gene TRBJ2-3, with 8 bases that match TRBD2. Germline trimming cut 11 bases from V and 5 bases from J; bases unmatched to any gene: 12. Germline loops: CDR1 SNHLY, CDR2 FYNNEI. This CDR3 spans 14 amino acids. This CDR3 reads CAGKGGLAGDTQYF. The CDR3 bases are TGTGCCGGAAAAGGAGGACTAGCCGGAGATACGCAGTATTTT.

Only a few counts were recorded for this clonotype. The CDR3 region has the DNA TGCAGTGCTGTGGGGGATGTTGAAGCTTTCTTT. Translated: CSAVGDVEAFF. The rearrangement links TRBV20-1 to TRBJ1-1, with D maybe TRBD1 (5 bases). The germline V gene has CDR1 DFQATT and CDR2 SNEGSKA (reference sequence). The germline V and J ends were trimmed by 5 bases and 7 bases, with 11 bases remaining between them. CDR3 size: 11 residues.

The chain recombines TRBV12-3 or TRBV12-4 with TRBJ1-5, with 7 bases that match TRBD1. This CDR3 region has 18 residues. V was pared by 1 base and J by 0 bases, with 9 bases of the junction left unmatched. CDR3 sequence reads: CASSLDLGTAYSNQPQHF. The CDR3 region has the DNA TGTGCCAGCAGTTTAGATTTAGGGACAGCCTATAGCAATCAGCCCCAGCATTTT.

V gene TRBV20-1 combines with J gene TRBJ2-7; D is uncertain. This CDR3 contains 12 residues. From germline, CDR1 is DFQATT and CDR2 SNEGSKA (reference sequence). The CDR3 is CSARDLRVEPCV. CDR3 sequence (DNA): TGCAGTGCTAGAGATCTTAGGGTAGAGCCGTGCGTC.

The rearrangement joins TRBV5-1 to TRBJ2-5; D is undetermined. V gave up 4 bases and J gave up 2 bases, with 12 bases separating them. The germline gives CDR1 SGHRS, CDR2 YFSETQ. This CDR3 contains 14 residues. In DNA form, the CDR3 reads TGCGCCAGCAGCCTAAAGACCCAACAAGAGACCCAGTACTTC. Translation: CASSLKTQQETQYF.

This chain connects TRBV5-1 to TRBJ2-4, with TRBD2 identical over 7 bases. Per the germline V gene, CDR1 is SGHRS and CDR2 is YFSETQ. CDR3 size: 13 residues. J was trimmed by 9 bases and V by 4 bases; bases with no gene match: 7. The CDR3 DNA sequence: TGCGCCAGCAGCACGGAAGCGGGGCTCATTCAGTACTTC. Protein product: CASSTEAGLIQYF.

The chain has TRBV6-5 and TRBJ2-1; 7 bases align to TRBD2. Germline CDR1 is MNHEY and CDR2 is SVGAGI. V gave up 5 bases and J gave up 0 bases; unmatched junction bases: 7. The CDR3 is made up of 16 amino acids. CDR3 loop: CASSIISGRSYNEQFF. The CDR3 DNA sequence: TGTGCCAGCAGTATTATTAGCGGGCGCTCCTACAATGAGCAGTTCTTC.

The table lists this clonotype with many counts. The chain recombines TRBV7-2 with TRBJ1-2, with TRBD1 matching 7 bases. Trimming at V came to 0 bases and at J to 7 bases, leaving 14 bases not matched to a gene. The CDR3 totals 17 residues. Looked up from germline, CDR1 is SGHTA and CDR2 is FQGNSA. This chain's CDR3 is CASSLAPSTTGRGGYTF. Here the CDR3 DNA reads TGTGCCAGCAGCTTAGCGCCCTCGACGACAGGGAGGGGTGGCTACACCTTC.

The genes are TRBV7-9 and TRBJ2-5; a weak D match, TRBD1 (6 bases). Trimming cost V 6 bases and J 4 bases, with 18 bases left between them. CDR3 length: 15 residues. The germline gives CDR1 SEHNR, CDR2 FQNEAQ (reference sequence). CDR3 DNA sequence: TGTGCCAGCAGGGGAAATACAGGGTCTCGAGAGACCCAGTACTTC. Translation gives CASRGNTGSRETQYF. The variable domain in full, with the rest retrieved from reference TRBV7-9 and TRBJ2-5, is DTGVSQNPRHKITKRGQNVTFRCDPISEHNRLYWYRQTLGQGPEFLTYFQNEAQLEKSRLLSDRFSAERPKGSFSTLEIQRTEQGDSAMYLCASRGNTGSRETQYFGPGTRLLVL.

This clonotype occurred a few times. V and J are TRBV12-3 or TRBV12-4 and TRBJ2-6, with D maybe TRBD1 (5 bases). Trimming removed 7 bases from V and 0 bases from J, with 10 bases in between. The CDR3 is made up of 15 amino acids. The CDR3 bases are TGTGCCAGCAATCGAGACAGCTCTGGGGCCAACGTCCTGACTTTC. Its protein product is CASNRDSSGANVLTF.

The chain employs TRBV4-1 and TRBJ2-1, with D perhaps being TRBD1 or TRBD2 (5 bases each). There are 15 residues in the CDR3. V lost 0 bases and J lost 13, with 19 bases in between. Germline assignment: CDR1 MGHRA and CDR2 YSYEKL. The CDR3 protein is CASSQEGTEVYPQFF. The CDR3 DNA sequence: TGCGCCAGCAGCCAAGAAGGGACGGAGGTGTATCCCCAGTTCTTC.